This TCR beta chain originates from a study of blood T cell repertoires in COVID-19. Profiling relied on immunoSEQ multiplex PCR, and the TCRdb table lists in-frame clones only, not all of them. In the table there are 200,000 to 300,000 clones, 86% of which are singletons. This clone was seen only once. This TCR came from a man aged 25-45 years with active or convalescent COVID-19. Material for sequencing was peripheral blood.

The CDR3: CSVEERLFYGYTF. The CDR3 DNA is TGCAGCGTTGAAGAGAGGCTCTTCTATGGCTACACCTTC. J is TRBJ1-2 and V is TRBV29-1, with no clear D. CDR3 length equals 13 residues. Trimming shortened V by 0 bases and J by 4 bases, and 9 bases separated the two germline ends. CDR1 is SQVTM and CDR2 is ANQGSEA in the germline V gene.